Below are 10 T cell receptor beta chains sequenced from a single sample in a study of technical replicates of blood from a handful of donors. Only in-frame clones appear in the TCRdb table, and some are missing; sequencing was by immunoSEQ multiplex PCR. The table includes some 60,000 clones, approximately 95% detected once. Sequenced input: PBMCs. The receptors originated from a human donor in good health. Some clones in this sample may be carry-over from other donors' samples.

This clone was recorded once. CDR3 amino acids: CASSVTGDHGELFF. For the CDR3, the DNA is TGTGCCAGCAGCGTAACGGGAGATCACGGGGAGCTGTTTTTT. The chain uses TRBV9 and TRBJ2-2; maybe TRBD2 (6 bases). Germline-derived CDR1 and CDR2 are SGDLS and YYNGEE. V was shortened by 1 base and J by 7 bases, with 11 bases between the two germline ends. The CDR3 consists of 14 residues.

The V call is TRBV5-8, the J call TRBJ1-2, with 8 nucleotides matching TRBD1. The CDR3 is 14 amino acids. V trimming: 4 bases; J trimming: 4 bases; junction bases outside the gene matches: 6. Looked up from germline, CDR1 is SGHTS and CDR2 is YDEGEE. The CDR3 here is CASSTGQGFYGYTF. The CDR3 bases are TGTGCCAGCAGCACCGGACAGGGCTTCTATGGCTACACCTTC.

This chain links TRBV5-6 with TRBJ1-1; D might be TRBD1 (6 bases). From germline, CDR1 is SGHDT and CDR2 YYEEEE. CDR3 length: 14 residues. The V end lost 7 bases, the J end lost 5 bases, and 18 bases lay between the germline ends. This chain's CDR3 is CASSWGQVMTEAFF. CDR3 nucleotide sequence: TGTGCCAGCTCATGGGGACAAGTAATGACTGAAGCTTTCTTT.

The rearrangement joins TRBV7-9 to TRBJ1-1; D is perhaps TRBD1 (5 bases). Germline-derived CDR1 and CDR2 are SEHNR and FQNEAQ (reference sequence). This CDR3 has 13 amino acids. The V gene lost 5 bases and the J gene lost 6 bases, with 13 bases spanning the gap. The CDR3 spells CASSPGVRAEAFF. The CDR3 DNA is TGTGCCAGCAGCCCGGGGGTTAGGGCTGAAGCTTTCTTT.

The V and J genes are TRBV27 and TRBJ2-1; D is undetermined. Trimming left V 6 bases short and J 0 bases short, with 6 bases between. The germline V gene has CDR1 MNHEY and CDR2 SMNVEV (reference sequence). The CDR3 covers 13 residues. CDR3 protein: CASSLSSYNEQFF. CDR3 DNA: TGTGCCAGCAGCTTGAGCTCCTACAATGAGCAGTTCTTC.

The chain is built from TRBV4-2 and TRBJ2-7; 10 bases align to TRBD2. The CDR3 is 15 amino acids. CDR1 is LGHNA and CDR2 is YNFKEQ in the germline V gene. V gave up 4 bases and J gave up 5 bases; unmatched junction bases: 8. The CDR3 DNA reads as TGTGCCAGCAGCCCGCGATTAGCGGGGGGCCACGAGCAGTACTTC. This translates into CASSPRLAGGHEQYF.

The V call is TRBV30, the J call TRBJ2-7; 7 bases agree with TRBD2. V dropped 7 bases and J dropped 4; count of bases not matched to a gene: 7. Germline V lookup: CDR1 GTSNPN, CDR2 SVGIG (reference sequence). This CDR3 region has 12 residues. The CDR3 coding sequence is TGTGCCTCAGGACTAGGAGCTTACGAGCAGTACTTC. This translates into CASGLGAYEQYF.

This clone was counted a single time. The V gene is TRBV2, the J gene TRBJ2-5; weak D call: TRBD2 (6 bases). The germline CDR1 and CDR2 sequences are SNHLY and FYNNEI. The CDR3 length is 15 residues. V was trimmed by 2 bases and J by 6 bases, leaving 16 bases between them. The CDR3 DNA reads TGTGCCAGCAGTGAAAACGAGGGGAGGTGGAAGACCCAGTACTTC. Translation gives CASSENEGRWKTQYF.

CDR3 sequence reads: CASSQELRDRFNEQFF. CDR3 DNA sequence: TGCGCCAGCAGCCAAGAACTACGGGACAGGTTCAATGAGCAGTTCTTC. The chain joins TRBV4-3 to TRBJ2-1, with 8 bases lining up with TRBD1. The CDR3 has 16 residues. Trimming cost V 0 bases and J 6 bases; bases outside gene matches: 7. Germline CDR1 is LGHNA and CDR2 is YSLEER.

V and J are TRBV18 and TRBJ1-2; TRBD1 agrees at 7 bases. CDR1 and CDR2 (germline): KGHSH, LQKENI. The CDR3 loop spans 13 amino acids. V dropped 5 bases and J dropped 5; count of bases not matched to a gene: 5. The CDR3: CASSVGQVYGYTF. In DNA, the CDR3 is TGTGCCAGCTCAGTCGGACAGGTTTATGGCTACACCTTC.